The clone carrying this TCR beta chain is a singleton in its sample. Scientists amplified the TCR beta CDR3 regions from RNA transcripts. The first-round RT-PCR employed HTBI primers together with the Qiagen OneStep RT-PCR kit. A multiplex PCR was then performed as the second round. In TCRdb, the multiplex PCR reads were re-called with MiXCR into one record per CDR3 protein. The sample consists of over a million distinct CDR3 sequences, approximately 35% of them appearing once. This sample is part of a study of Graves' ophthalmopathy and Graves' hyperthyroidism. Trimming stripped 6 bases from V and 8 bases from J, with 22 bases between. CDR1 and CDR2 (germline): SGHVS, FNYEAQ. CDR3 length: 15 amino acids.

This receptor was taken from an adult man with Graves' hyperthyroidism. The sequenced sample was peripheral blood or thyroid tissue (not recorded which). The chain joins TRBV7-6 to TRBJ2-5, with D possibly matching TRBD2 (6 bases). CDR3 DNA: TGTGCCAGCAGACCGAGGAGGGAGGCCGGGGCCACCCAGTACTTC. It yields the protein CASRPRREAGATQYF.